Below, 16 T cell receptor beta chains from the same sample are listed, as sequenced in a study of blood T cell repertoires in COVID-19. Profiled with immunoSEQ multiplex PCR; TCRdb holds only in-frame clones, not every one. The sample holds about 180,000 clones, around 87% seen once. Sequencing was done on a sample of peripheral blood. The receptors shown here come from a man in his fifties or sixties with COVID-19, enrolled during active disease.

The chain joins TRBV24-1 to TRBJ1-1; D is perhaps TRBD1 (5 bases). This CDR3 region has 13 residues. CDR1 is KGHDR and CDR2 is SFDVKD in the germline V gene. Deletions cut 3 bases from V and 10 bases from J, with 14 bases between. This CDR3 is CATSDPLEGRAFF. The CDR3 DNA is TGTGCCACCAGTGATCCCCTGGAGGGGAGAGCTTTCTTT.

This clone was observed a single time. The V and J genes are TRBV28 and TRBJ2-7, with 11 bases aligning to TRBD2. V lost 4 bases, J lost 6 bases, and 14 bases stayed unmatched. This CDR3 comprises 17 residues. The germline V gene has CDR1 MDHEN and CDR2 SYDVKM. As DNA, the CDR3 is TGTGCCAGCAGTTCCCCTCCCCGTAGCGGGGGGGCGTCCGAGCAGTACTTC. Translating it yields CASSSPPRSGGASEQYF.

This clone has a single count. V usage is TRBV5-6 and J usage is TRBJ1-3; a possible D gene is TRBD1 (6 bases). From germline, CDR1 is SGHDT and CDR2 YYEEEE. CDR3 length equals 15 residues. The germline V and J ends were trimmed by 5 bases and 0 bases, with 12 bases remaining between them. CDR3 protein: CASSFDRSSGNTIYF. In nucleotides, the CDR3 is TGTGCCAGCAGTTTTGACAGGAGCTCTGGAAACACCATATATTTT.

The V and J genes are TRBV6-6 and TRBJ1-5; possible D gene TRBD1, 6 bases. The CDR3 contains 15 residues. CDR1 is MNHNY and CDR2 is SVGAGI in the germline V gene (reference sequence). Trimming stripped 2 bases from V and 6 bases from J, with 14 bases between. CDR3 amino acids: CASSYPQQGSQPQHF. CDR3 nucleotide sequence: TGTGCCAGCAGTTACCCTCAACAGGGCTCTCAGCCCCAGCATTTT.

The rearrangement joins TRBV5-6 to TRBJ1-3; D unresolved. V was cut by 3 bases and J by 3 bases, with 10 bases left in between. CDR1 and CDR2 (germline): SGHDT, YYEEEE. The CDR3 sequence is 14 residues long. In DNA, the CDR3 is TGTGCCAGCAGCTACGGGAGGTTTGGAAACACCATATATTTT. It yields the protein CASSYGRFGNTIYF.

The genes are TRBV6-5 and TRBJ2-7; 7 nucleotides agree with TRBD1. Losses at the gene ends were 2 bases for V and 5 bases for J; bases not matched to a gene: 6. Germline V CDR1 and CDR2: MNHEY, SVGAGI. The length of the CDR3 is 14 residues. The CDR3 nucleotides read TGTGCCAGCAGTTACGGGACAGTCGCTAACGAGCAGTACTTC. Translation: CASSYGTVANEQYF.

This chain connects TRBV28 to TRBJ1-2, with a tentative D call TRBD1 (5 bases). The germline V gene encodes CDR1 MDHEN and CDR2 SYDVKM. The germline V and J ends were trimmed by 8 bases and 3 bases, with 13 bases remaining between them. This CDR3 is built from 13 residues. CDR3 region: CASGAGSDYGYTF. The CDR3 bases are TGTGCCAGCGGAGCAGGGTCGGACTATGGCTACACCTTC.

The genes are TRBV6-5 and TRBJ1-4; 8 bases map to TRBD1. The CDR3 sequence is 15 residues long. Germline trimming cut 1 base from V and 6 bases from J; bases unmatched to any gene: 4. Per germline, CDR1 MNHEY and CDR2 SVGAGI. The CDR3 here is CASSYFGTGDEKLFF. In DNA, the CDR3 is TGTGCCAGCAGTTACTTTGGGACAGGAGATGAAAAACTGTTTTTT.

This clone was recorded once. This chain uses TRBV5-6 with TRBJ2-1; 8 bases map to TRBD1. The V gene end was trimmed by 4 bases and the J gene end by 1 base; junction bases not matched to a gene: 10. Germline CDR1 and CDR2: SGHDT and YYEEEE. The CDR3 length is 17 residues. Here the CDR3 reads CASSRSSGGNSYNEQFF. The CDR3 DNA reads TGTGCCAGCAGCCGGAGCTCAGGGGGCAATTCCTACAATGAGCAGTTCTTC.

Turning to this clone: Compared with germline, one end of the junction differs, possibly owing to a read error. At the DNA level, this CDR3 is encoded by other sequences in the same sample as well. The V gene is TRBV4-1, the J gene TRBJ2-3, with 7 bases identical to TRBD2. The CDR3 is 17 amino acids. Germline V lookup: CDR1 MGHRA, CDR2 YSYEKL. As DNA, the CDR3 is TGCGCCAGCAGCCAAGTCCTAGCGGTGAAAAGCACGGATACGCAGTATTTT. Its translation is CASSQVLAVKSTDTQYF.

The chain recombines TRBV5-6 with TRBJ1-6, with D possibly being TRBD1 (6 bases). In germline, CDR1 is SGHDT, CDR2 YYEEEE. This CDR3 contains 16 residues. Between the trimmed V and J ends, which lost 0 bases and 5 bases, there was a span of 12 bases. CDR3 in DNA: TGTGCCAGCAGCTTGGGAGGACAGCGCCATAATTCACCCCTCCACTTT. It is translated as CASSLGGQRHNSPLHF.

This clone was picked up a small number of times. This chain uses TRBV6-5 with TRBJ1-5; D may be TRBD1 (6 bases). The V end was cut by 6 bases, the J end by 4 bases, with 16 bases between. Looked up from germline, CDR1 is MNHEY and CDR2 is SVGAGI. This CDR3 has 15 amino acids. CDR3 bases: TGTGCCAGCAGCCAGGGGTTCGGGGGGAATCAGCCCCAGCATTTT. It translates to CASSQGFGGNQPQHF.

The CDR3 loop is CASSPGGGSYNSPLHF. Written as DNA, the CDR3 is TGTGCCAGCAGCCCCGGGGGGGGGAGCTATAATTCACCCCTCCACTTT. V is TRBV28 and J is TRBJ1-6; maybe TRBD1 (5 bases). V was clipped by 6 bases and J by 3 bases, with 15 bases between them. Germline CDR1 and CDR2: MDHEN and SYDVKM. The CDR3 loop spans 16 amino acids.

This chain links TRBV4-2 with TRBJ2-2; TRBD1 might be the D (6 bases). The CDR3 is 16 residues long. CDR1 is LGHNA, CDR2 YNFKEQ, per germline. V was pared by 0 bases and J by 6 bases, with 14 bases between. In DNA, the CDR3 is TGTGCCAGCAGCCAAGAGTCCGGGACAATCGCCGGGGAGCTGTTTTTT. Protein: CASSQESGTIAGELFF.

The rearrangement links TRBV6-5 to TRBJ1-2, with 12 bases that match TRBD1. Looked up from germline, CDR1 is MNHEY and CDR2 is SVGAGI. Losses at the gene ends were 2 bases for V and 5 bases for J; bases not matched to a gene: 3. The CDR3 extends over 15 amino acids. The CDR3 bases are TGTGCCAGCAGTTACGGGACAGGGGGCCTTTATGGCTACACCTTC. It codes for CASSYGTGGLYGYTF.

This clone has more than one count but fewer than ten. The chain is built from TRBV19 and TRBJ1-1; D might be TRBD1 (5 bases). The V end was cut by 3 bases, the J end by 5 bases, with 16 bases between. The CDR3 has 15 residues. Germline lookup yields CDR1 LNHDA and CDR2 SQIVND (reference sequence). For the CDR3, the DNA is TGTGCCAGTAGTATCCCAAGCGGGGCTAGAACTGAAGCTTTCTTT. Encoded protein: CASSIPSGARTEAFF. The entire variable domain, with the rest obtained from reference TRBV19 and TRBJ1-1, is as follows: DGGITQSPKYLFRKEGQNVTLSCEQNLNHDAMYWYRQDPGQGLRLIYYSQIVNDFQKGDIAEGYSVSREKKESFPLTVTSAQKNPTAFYLCASSIPSGARTEAFFGQGTRLTVV.